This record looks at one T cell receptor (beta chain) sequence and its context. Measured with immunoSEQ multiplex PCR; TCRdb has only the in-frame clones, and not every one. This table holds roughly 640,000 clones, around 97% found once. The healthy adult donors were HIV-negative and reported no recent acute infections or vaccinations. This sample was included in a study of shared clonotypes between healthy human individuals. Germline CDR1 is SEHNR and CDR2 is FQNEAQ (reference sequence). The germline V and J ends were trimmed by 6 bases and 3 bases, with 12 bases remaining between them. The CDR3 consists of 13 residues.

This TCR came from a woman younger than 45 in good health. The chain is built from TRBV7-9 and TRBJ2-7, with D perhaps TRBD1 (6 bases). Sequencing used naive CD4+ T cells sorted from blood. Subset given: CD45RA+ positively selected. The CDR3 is CASRIGTHYEQYF. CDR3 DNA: TGTGCCAGCAGGATCGGGACACACTACGAGCAGTACTTC.